Listed here are 30 T cell receptor beta chains from one sample, sequenced in a study of radiation and T cells in renal cell carcinoma. Time point here: blood 2 weeks post-SBRT. Treatment specified: 15 Gy SBRT to primary tumor, nephrectomy 4 weeks later. TCRdb keeps only in-frame clones here, not all; method: immunoSEQ multiplex PCR. The profile shows more than 100,000 clones, roughly 91% of them singletons. The sample consisted of blood, taken from a patient whose treatment included radiotherapy and nephrectomy. The receptors were gathered from a woman in her seventies with renal cell carcinoma.

The gene calls are TRBV6-5 and TRBJ1-3; 7 positions agree with TRBD1. Germline V lookup: CDR1 MNHEY, CDR2 SVGAGI. V trimming: 4 bases; J trimming: 3 bases; junction bases outside the gene matches: 9. This CDR3 is 16 amino acids long. The CDR3 is CASSSLQGTGGNTIYF. The CDR3 DNA sequence: TGTGCCAGCAGTTCCCTACAGGGGACGGGTGGAAACACCATATATTTT.

The genes are TRBV7-2 and TRBJ2-1; TRBD2 matches at 7 bases. J lost 5 bases, V lost 7 bases, and 11 bases had no gene match. The CDR3 contains 15 residues. Germline assignment: CDR1 SGHTA and CDR2 FQGNSA. In DNA, the CDR3 is TGTGCCAGCACCCTACAGGCAGGGAGGGACAATGAGCAGTTCTTC. It is translated as CASTLQAGRDNEQFF. Combining the CDR3 with reference TRBV7-2 and TRBJ2-1 gives the whole variable domain GAGVSQSPSNKVTEKGKDVELRCDPISGHTALYWYRQSLGQGLEFLIYFQGNSAPDKSGLPSDRFSAERTGGSVSTLTIQRTQQEDSAVYLCASTLQAGRDNEQFFGPGTRLTVL.

This chain connects TRBV18 to TRBJ2-7, with TRBD1 as a possible D gene (5 bases). Germline CDR1 and CDR2: KGHSH and LQKENI. The CDR3 covers 15 residues. V dropped 3 bases and J dropped 2 bases, with 14 bases sitting between them. The CDR3 nucleotides read TGTGCCAGCTCACCCTTCGCAGGGAAGGCCTACGAGCAGTACTTC. Encoded protein: CASSPFAGKAYEQYF.

This chain uses TRBV5-6 with TRBJ1-1, with a possible D match to TRBD1 (6 bases). The CDR3 is 14 amino acids. Trimming took off 0 bases at V and 4 bases at J, with 10 bases between the two ends. The germline V gene has CDR1 SGHDT and CDR2 YYEEEE. CDR3 DNA: TGTGCCAGCAGCTTGGGCGGGGGCAGCACTGAAGCTTTCTTT. It codes for CASSLGGGSTEAFF.

This clone occurred once. The sample contains more than one DNA sequence encoding this CDR3. The rearrangement links TRBV6-5 to TRBJ2-1; 9 nucleotides align to TRBD2. Germline V gene data show CDR1 as MNHEY and CDR2 as SVGAGI. The CDR3 extends over 15 amino acids. After removal of 4 bases from V and 4 bases from J, the junction contained 5 bases not matched to a gene. The CDR3 region is CASSLERGAYNEQFF. The CDR3 DNA sequence: TGTGCCAGCAGTTTAGAGCGGGGGGCTTACAATGAGCAGTTCTTC.

This rearrangement joins TRBV6-5 to TRBJ1-1; tentatively, D is TRBD1 (5 bases). The CDR3 is 15 residues long. V lost 2 bases, J lost 4 bases, and 14 bases lay in between. Per germline, CDR1 MNHEY and CDR2 SVGAGI. The CDR3 reads CASSYGGVQGTEAFF. The CDR3, as DNA: TGTGCCAGCAGTTACGGCGGGGTTCAGGGCACTGAAGCTTTCTTT.

The chain has TRBV19 and TRBJ2-2, with D perhaps matching TRBD2 (5 bases). CDR3 size: 13 residues. Germline values: CDR1 LNHDA, CDR2 SQIVND (reference sequence). V gave up 0 bases and J gave up 10 bases, with 9 bases separating them. The CDR3 protein is CASSIDEGAELFF. In DNA, the CDR3 is TGTGCCAGTAGTATAGATGAGGGCGCGGAGCTGTTTTTT.

The chain combines TRBV12-5 with TRBJ1-2; 7 bases match TRBD1. V was pared by 7 bases and J by 5 bases, with 7 bases of the junction left unmatched. This CDR3 is built from 13 residues. The germline V gene has CDR1 LGHNT and CDR2 FRNRAP. CDR3 amino acids: CASALGQAYGYTF. The DNA for the CDR3 is TGTGCTAGTGCCCTCGGACAGGCATATGGCTACACCTTC.

The count of this clone is one. This chain joins TRBV20-1 and TRBJ1-6, with a tentative D call TRBD1 (5 bases). The V end was cut by 6 bases, the J end by 18 bases, with 18 bases between. CDR3 length equals 11 residues. The germline CDR1 and CDR2 sequences are DFQATT and SNEGSKA (reference sequence). The CDR3 DNA sequence: TGCAGTGCCGCAGGGCTCTCGTCCCCCCACTTT. Protein sequence: CSAAGLSSPHF.

The V gene is TRBV30, the J gene TRBJ2-5; 10 positions match TRBD2. Looked up from germline, CDR1 is GTSNPN and CDR2 is SVGIG (reference sequence). This CDR3 has 15 residues. V lost 0 bases, J lost 4 bases, and 5 bases stayed unmatched. For the CDR3, the DNA is TGTGCCTGGAGTGTACAGCGGGGGGGCGGAGAGACCCAGTACTTC. Its protein is CAWSVQRGGGETQYF.

V and J are TRBV5-1 and TRBJ2-1, with a weak D call TRBD2 (6 bases). CDR1 is SGHRS and CDR2 is YFSETQ in the germline V gene. The CDR3 covers 12 residues. The V and J ends lost 4 bases and 11 bases respectively, with 13 bases between them. For the CDR3, the DNA is TGCGCCAGCAGCGTCCCTAGCGATCAGCAGTTCTTC. Amino acids: CASSVPSDQQFF. The variable domain in full, completed from reference TRBV5-1 and TRBJ2-1, reads KAGVTQTPRYLIKTRGQQVTLSCSPISGHRSVSWYQQTPGQGLQFLFEYFSETQRNKGNFPGRFSGRQFSNSRSEMNVSTLELGDSALYLCASSVPSDQQFFGPGTRLTVL.

This clone was found once. J is TRBJ2-2 and V is TRBV7-9; D is uncertain. Germline V gene sequence: CDR1 SEHNR, CDR2 FQNEAQ (reference sequence). Trimming pared 4 bases from V and 7 bases from J, leaving 13 bases between. This CDR3 contains 14 residues. The CDR3 loop reads CASSSSGPDGELFF. The CDR3 DNA reads as TGTGCCAGCAGCTCCTCCGGACCTGACGGGGAGCTGTTTTTT.

The V and J genes are TRBV5-4 and TRBJ2-1; D not certain. Trimming shortened V by 4 bases and J by 4 bases, and 15 bases separated the two germline ends. CDR1 is SGHNT, CDR2 YYREEE, per germline (reference sequence). This CDR3 is built from 15 residues. The CDR3 region is CASSHRTGAYNEQFF. The CDR3 DNA reads as TGTGCCAGCAGCCATCGGACCGGAGCATACAATGAGCAGTTCTTC.

The chain combines TRBV11-2 with TRBJ2-7; 9 bases are shared with TRBD1. The V and J ends lost 5 bases and 4 bases, in that order; junction bases with no gene match: 3. Germline-derived CDR1 and CDR2 are SGHAT and FQNNGV. This CDR3 is 13 amino acids long. CDR3 protein: CASSGQGFYEQYF. In nucleotides, the CDR3 is TGTGCCAGCAGCGGACAGGGGTTTTACGAGCAGTACTTC.

There are many counts of this clone. The chain employs TRBV2 and TRBJ1-2, with 7 bases aligning to TRBD1. Germline-derived CDR1 and CDR2 are SNHLY and FYNNEI. The junction had 13 bases not matched to a gene; V was cut back by 7 bases and J by 8 bases. This CDR3 region has 14 residues. CDR3 sequence reads: CASILSIWTGGYTF. CDR3 bases: TGTGCCAGCATTCTTTCAATTTGGACAGGAGGCTACACCTTC.

J is TRBJ2-7 and V is TRBV30, with D unresolved. The CDR3 consists of 11 residues. Per the germline V gene, CDR1 is GTSNPN and CDR2 is SVGIG (reference sequence). With 3 bases removed from V and 4 bases from J, the gap between germline ends came to 7 bases. The CDR3 nucleotides are TGTGCCTGGAGCCTAAAATACGAGCAGTACTTC. Protein: CAWSLKYEQYF.

This sequence joins TRBV5-1 and TRBJ2-1; 13 nucleotides match TRBD2. CDR1 is SGHRS, CDR2 YFSETQ, per germline. The CDR3 loop spans 14 amino acids. The ends lost 2 bases at V and 10 bases at J; junction bases unmatched: 3. CDR3 protein: CASSLGLAGEEQFF. Written as DNA, the CDR3 is TGCGCCAGCAGCTTAGGACTAGCGGGGGAAGAGCAGTTCTTC.

The chain employs TRBV2 and TRBJ1-1; D not resolved. The V gene lost 0 bases and the J gene lost 3 bases, with 8 bases spanning the gap. The germline V gene has CDR1 SNHLY and CDR2 FYNNEI. This CDR3 spans 14 amino acids. CDR3 in amino acids: CASSEAKRYTEAFF. The CDR3 nucleotides are TGTGCCAGCAGTGAAGCGAAGCGGTACACTGAAGCTTTCTTT.

V usage is TRBV7-9 and J usage is TRBJ2-3; 9 bases agree with TRBD2. Germline loops: CDR1 SEHNR, CDR2 FQNEAQ (reference sequence). V lost 2 bases and J lost 3; bases outside the gene matches: 15. The CDR3 is 19 amino acids. DNA of the CDR3: TGTGCCAGCAGCTTATGGCGGGGGGGCCCGAGCGGGACGACAGATACGCAGTATTTT. Its translation is CASSLWRGGPSGTTDTQYF.

The J gene is TRBJ2-3, the V gene TRBV18; D gene uncertain. The ends were cut back, 5 bases at V and 0 bases at J, with 6 bases in the middle. The CDR3 sequence is 13 residues long. Germline lookup yields CDR1 KGHSH and CDR2 LQKENI. The CDR3 is CASSSTSTDTQYF. CDR3 DNA sequence: TGTGCCAGCTCATCGACTAGCACAGATACGCAGTATTTT.

The chain links TRBV11-1 to TRBJ1-4; D remains ambiguous. V was trimmed by 1 base and J by 5 bases, leaving 5 bases between them. The CDR3 totals 13 residues. The germline V gene encodes CDR1 SGHAT and CDR2 FQDESV (reference sequence). The CDR3 sequence: CASSLGINEKLFF. The CDR3 DNA reads TGTGCCAGCAGCTTAGGGATCAATGAAAAACTGTTTTTT. Full variable domain (outside the CDR3, taken from reference TRBV11-1 and TRBJ1-4): EAEVAQSPRYKITEKSQAVAFWCDPISGHATLYWYRQILGQGPELLVQFQDESVVDDSQLPKDRFSAERLKGVDSTLKIQPAELGDSAMYLCASSLGINEKLFFGSGTQLSVL.

The table lists this clone with a few counts. This sequence joins TRBV19 and TRBJ2-1; 8 nucleotides agree with TRBD1. CDR1 and CDR2 from the germline V gene are LNHDA and SQIVND (reference sequence). V lost 10 bases and J lost 0; bases outside the gene matches: 5. The CDR3 is made up of 14 amino acids. The CDR3 bases are TGTGCCACCTGGACAGGGAGCTCCTACAATGAGCAGTTCTTC. Its translation is CATWTGSSYNEQFF.

The chain links TRBV9 to TRBJ1-2, with D tentatively TRBD1 (6 bases). V lost 5 bases and J 5 bases, leaving 19 bases between the germline ends. CDR3 length: 15 amino acids. Germline V gives CDR1 SGDLS, CDR2 YYNGEE. The CDR3 DNA reads as TGTGCCAGCAGTCTTGGGGACACCGGACGATATGGCTACACCTTC. It encodes CASSLGDTGRYGYTF.

The CDR3 DNA sequence: TGTGCCAGCAGGAGAGGGGTCTCAGGTACGCAGTATTTT. Its protein product is CASRRGVSGTQYF. The J gene is TRBJ2-3, the V gene TRBV28, with D possibly called TRBD1 or TRBD2 (5 bases each). Germline CDR1 and CDR2: MDHEN and SYDVKM. With 6 bases removed from V and 8 bases from J, the gap between germline ends came to 15 bases. The CDR3 length is 13 residues.

The rearrangement links TRBV7-9 to TRBJ1-1; D is undetermined. CDR3 length: 12 residues. V lost 8 bases and J lost 1, with 8 bases in between. Germline lookup yields CDR1 SEHNR and CDR2 FQNEAQ (reference sequence). The CDR3, as DNA: TGTGCCAGCGGGCAGACGAACACTGAAGCTTTCTTT. It yields the protein CASGQTNTEAFF.

The rearrangement links TRBV5-1 to TRBJ2-5, with 8 bases fitting TRBD1. CDR1 is SGHRS and CDR2 is YFSETQ in the germline V gene. Trimming took 4 bases from V and 4 from J; bases not matched to a gene: 9. The CDR3 has 15 residues. CDR3 DNA sequence: TGCGCCAGCAGCCCCCGACAGGGGATTGCAGAGACCCAGTACTTC. Translated, it gives CASSPRQGIAETQYF.

This clone was observed once. The rearrangement uses TRBV7-2 and TRBJ2-7; 8 nucleotides line up with TRBD1. V lost 3 bases and J lost 3; bases outside the gene matches: 4. Germline V gene lookup returns CDR1 SGHTA and CDR2 FQGNSA. The CDR3 covers 14 residues. The CDR3 reads CASSLDRANYEQYF. In nucleotides, the CDR3 is TGTGCCAGCAGCTTGGACAGGGCCAACTACGAGCAGTACTTC.

This clone was observed once. V usage is TRBV5-1 and J usage is TRBJ2-5; no definite D call. This CDR3 region has 12 residues. Germline assignment: CDR1 SGHRS and CDR2 YFSETQ. V lost 2 bases and J lost 2, with 4 bases in between. The CDR3 sequence: CASSFGQETQYF. DNA of the CDR3: TGCGCCAGCAGCTTTGGTCAAGAGACCCAGTACTTC.

The chain joins TRBV2 to TRBJ2-7; 12 bases line up with TRBD2. Trimming removed 2 bases from V and 2 bases from J; junction bases left unmatched: 4. The CDR3 sequence is 16 residues long. From germline, CDR1 is SNHLY and CDR2 FYNNEI. CDR3 residues: CASSELAGGRPYEQYF. The CDR3 nucleotides read TGTGCCAGCAGTGAACTAGCGGGGGGGAGGCCCTACGAGCAGTACTTC.

The chain recombines TRBV4-1 with TRBJ1-5, with D uncertain. V dropped 2 bases and J dropped 5 bases, with 4 bases sitting between them. The germline gives CDR1 MGHRA, CDR2 YSYEKL. CDR3 length: 12 amino acids. DNA for the CDR3: TGCGCCAGCAGCCAACAGGATCAGCCCCAGCATTTT. Translation gives CASSQQDQPQHF.